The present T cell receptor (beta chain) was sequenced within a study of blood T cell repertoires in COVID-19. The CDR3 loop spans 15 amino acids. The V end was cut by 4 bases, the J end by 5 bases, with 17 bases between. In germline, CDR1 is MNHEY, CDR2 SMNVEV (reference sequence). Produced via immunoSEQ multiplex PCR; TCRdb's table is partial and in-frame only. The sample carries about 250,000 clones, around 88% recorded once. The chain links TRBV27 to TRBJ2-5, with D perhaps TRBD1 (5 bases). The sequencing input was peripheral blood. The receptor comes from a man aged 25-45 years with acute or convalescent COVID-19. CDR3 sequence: CASSSSRDGWETQYF. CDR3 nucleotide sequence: TGTGCCAGCAGTTCATCCAGGGATGGTTGGGAGACCCAGTACTTC.